This T cell receptor (beta chain) was identified in a study of blood T cell repertoires in COVID-19. Study details: Sites in the United States, Italy and Spain provided acute and convalescent COVID-19 samples. PBMCs, B-cell-depleted T cells, or T cells were the source of the cDNA or gDNA that made up the material.

Germline CDR1 and CDR2: SGHRS and YFSETQ. The CDR3 length is 13 residues. J gave up 3 bases and V 7 bases, and 2 bases lay outside the gene matches. Original handling: Using reference gene primer amplification, nucleated cell counts were estimated. The table came from immunoSEQ multiplex PCR; TCRdb's copy has only in-frame clones and leaves some out. V, J and clone size reflect that table, while D and trimming were determined from the DNA. The table has 28,000 or so clones, 88% seen once. Sequences were obtained from peripheral blood. This TCR came from a human donor in a cohort sampled during active COVID-19. This rearrangement joins TRBV5-1 to TRBJ1-2; 11 nucleotides agree with TRBD1. CDR3 sequence reads: CASGTGGYYGYTF. CDR3 DNA sequence: TGCGCCAGCGGGACAGGGGGGTACTATGGCTACACCTTC. The whole variable domain, remainder taken from reference TRBV5-1 and TRBJ1-2, is KAGVTQTPRYLIKTRGQQVTLSCSPISGHRSVSWYQQTPGQGLQFLFEYFSETQRNKGNFPGRFSGRQFSNSRSEMNVSTLELGDSALYLCASGTGGYYGYTFGSGTRLTVV.